The rows below give T cell receptor beta chains drawn from one sample of a study of blood T cell repertoires in COVID-19. Clones were sequenced by immunoSEQ multiplex PCR, and TCRdb holds only the in-frame ones, with some missing. This table has around 250,000 clones, approximately 85% appearing once. The sequencing sample was made of peripheral blood. The receptors stem from a woman of 80 years or more with COVID-19, enrolled during active disease. Both conserved end residues are part of each CDR3. Each record gives: CDR3 length, D gene, clone size, J gene, V gene, CDR3 DNA, CDR3 protein. The D gene is left open where the match is weak. The listing skips clone size in some rows; elsewhere it reads once, few, many or a size class.

>14|.|.|TRBJ1-2|TRBV25-1
TGTGCCAGCAGTGAATGGTCACGGGACTATGGCTACACCTTC
CASSEWSRDYGYTF
>16|.|.|TRBJ1-6|TRBV6-6
TGTGCCAGCAGTTACTCCACATATGAAAAGAATTCACCCCTCCACTTT
CASSYSTYEKNSPLHF
>13|.|.|TRBJ1-1|TRBV28
TGTGCCAGCAGTTTAGGGCACACAACTGAAGCTTTCTTT
CASSLGHTTEAFF
>14|TRBD1|.|TRBJ1-2|TRBV29-1
TGCAGCGTCGGGACAGAGGGGCGAAACTATGGCTACACCTTC
CSVGTEGRNYGYTF
>16|TRBD1|.|TRBJ1-2|TRBV4-1
TGCGCCAGCAGCCAAGGACAGGGACAATTGCTACCTGGCTACACCTTC
CASSQGQGQLLPGYTF
>14|.|.|TRBJ2-1|TRBV5-1
TGCGCCAGCAGCTTGGAGGGGGGGCGAAATGAGCAGTTCTTC
CASSLEGGRNEQFF
>16|.|.|TRBJ2-7|TRBV7-6
TGTGCCAGCAGCTTAGCGAGAGGGGGTCTGGTCAACGAGCAGTACTTC
CASSLARGGLVNEQYF
>12|TRBD1|.|TRBJ1-2|TRBV28
TGTGCCAGCAGTTTGAGGGGGCAAGGCTACACCTTC
CASSLRGQGYTF
>12|.|.|TRBJ2-5|TRBV5-1
TGCGCCAGCAGTCCAGAACAAGAGACCCAGTACTTC
CASSPEQETQYF
>12|.|.|TRBJ2-1|TRBV2
TGTGCCAGCAGTCCACAGGGAAGTGAGCAGTTCTTC
CASSPQGSEQFF
>14|.|.|TRBJ2-5|TRBV18
TGTGCCAGCTCACGCGGTGGAGGGGTAGAGACCCAGTACTTC
CASSRGGGVETQYF
>14|.|.|TRBJ1-1|TRBV3-1/TRBV3-2
TGTGCCAGCAGCCAACGGGGGGGCGTCACTGAAGCTTTCTTT
CASSQRGGVTEAFF
>17|TRBD2|.|TRBJ2-3|TRBV19
TGTGCCAGTAGTAAACGGGAGGGACTTTCCGGCACAGATACGCAGTATTTT
CASSKREGLSGTDTQYF
>15|.|few|TRBJ1-2|TRBV19
TGTGCCAGTAGTATGGCGGGCAGGTACGCGTATGGCTACACCTTC
CASSMAGRYAYGYTF
>16|.|.|TRBJ1-6|TRBV7-2
TGTGCCAGCAGCTTGTTGGGGGTTCAGGGGAATTCACCCCTCCACTTT
CASSLLGVQGNSPLHF
>13|.|.|TRBJ1-1|TRBV11-2
TGTGCCAGCAGCCCCCCGGGGAACACTGAAGCTTTCTTT
CASSPPGNTEAFF
>13|.|.|TRBJ1-1|TRBV19
TGTGCCAGCGCAAGGGGGAATAAGGCTGAAGCTTTCTTT
CASARGNKAEAFF
>12|.|.|TRBJ1-1|TRBV29-1
TGCAGCGTTGACAGGTTGGTCACTGAAGCTTTCTTT
CSVDRLVTEAFF
>11|.|few|TRBJ1-2|TRBV14
TGTGCCATCAACGAGAGGGTACGCTACACCTTC
CAINERVRYTF
>13|.|.|TRBJ1-2|TRBV3-1/TRBV3-2
TGTGCCAGCAGCCCCGGGGGAAACTATGGCTACACCTTC
CASSPGGNYGYTF
>13|.|.|TRBJ1-4|TRBV14
TGTGCCAGCAGCCGAGCCCGGGGTGAAAAACTGTTTTTT
CASSRARGEKLFF
>18|TRBD1|.|TRBJ1-5|TRBV6-4
TGTGCCAGCAGTGACTCTAGGGACAGAAGGGTGGTATATCAGCCCCAGCATTTT
CASSDSRDRRVVYQPQHF
>17|TRBD1|.|TRBJ1-1|TRBV7-9
TGTGCCAGCAGCTTTCTCACAGGGGGCAGGGGGAACACTGAAGCTTTCTTT
CASSFLTGGRGNTEAFF
>16|TRBD1|.|TRBJ2-2|TRBV10-3
TGTGCCATCAGTAGCCGGACAGGCTCGAACACCGGGGAGCTGTTTTTT
CAISSRTGSNTGELFF
>11|.|.|TRBJ2-1|TRBV12-3/TRBV12-4
TGTGCCAGCAGCCAGGGTGATGAGCAGTTCTTC
CASSQGDEQFF
>12|.|.|TRBJ1-1|TRBV28
TGTGCCAGCAGGCTACTGAACACTGAAGCTTTCTTT
CASRLLNTEAFF
>15|TRBD1|.|TRBJ1-2|TRBV19
TGTGCCAGTAGTCGGTCAGGGGGCCGGGACTATGGCTACACCTTC
CASSRSGGRDYGYTF
>17|TRBD1|few|TRBJ1-1|TRBV28
TGTGCCAGCAGTCCCATATACCAGACAGGGCTGTTGACTGAAGCTTTCTTT
CASSPIYQTGLLTEAFF
>13|.|.|TRBJ2-5|TRBV28
TGTGCCAGCAGGAGGACAGAGCAAGAGACCCAGTACTTC
CASRRTEQETQYF
>14|TRBD1|.|TRBJ1-6|TRBV28
TGTGCCAGCGAGGACAGGGCTGGGAATTCACCCCTCCACTTT
CASEDRAGNSPLHF
>17|.|.|TRBJ1-5|TRBV3-1/TRBV3-2
TGTGCCAGCAGCCAAGATCTCGGGGGAAATAGCAATCAGCCCCAGCATTTT
CASSQDLGGNSNQPQHF
>12|.|once|TRBJ1-1|TRBV29-1
TGCAGCGCCCTCCAGGGGCAAGCTGAAGCTTTCTTT
CSALQGQAEAFF
>14|TRBD1|.|TRBJ2-5|TRBV19
TGTGCCAGTAGTCTCCGGGACAGGGTCGAGACCCAGTACTTC
CASSLRDRVETQYF
>12|.|.|TRBJ2-2|TRBV19
TGTGCCAGTAGTATCGTGACCGGGGAGCTGTTTTTT
CASSIVTGELFF
>16|TRBD2|.|TRBJ2-5|TRBV19
TGTGCCAGTAGTATTTGGGCTAGCGGGGGCCAAGAGACCCAGTACTTC
CASSIWASGGQETQYF
>15|TRBD1|.|TRBJ2-5|TRBV24-1
TGTGCCACCAGTGACCCCGGGACAGGCCAAGAGACCCAGTACTTC
CATSDPGTGQETQYF
>16|.|.|TRBJ2-5|TRBV2
TGTGCCAGCAAGGTAGTCGGGGTAGGGTACCAAGAGACCCAGTACTTC
CASKVVGVGYQETQYF
>16|TRBD2|.|TRBJ2-1|TRBV5-6
TGTGCCAGCAGCCGGCGTACTAGCGGGGTCTACAATGAGCAGTTCTTC
CASSRRTSGVYNEQFF
>16|TRBD2|.|TRBJ2-7|TRBV9
TGTGCCAGCAGCGTAGATCCTAGCGGGGGGTTATACGAGCAGTACTTC
CASSVDPSGGLYEQYF
>11|.|.|TRBJ2-3|TRBV5-1
TGCGCCAGCAGCTTGGCGGATACGCAGTATTTT
CASSLADTQYF